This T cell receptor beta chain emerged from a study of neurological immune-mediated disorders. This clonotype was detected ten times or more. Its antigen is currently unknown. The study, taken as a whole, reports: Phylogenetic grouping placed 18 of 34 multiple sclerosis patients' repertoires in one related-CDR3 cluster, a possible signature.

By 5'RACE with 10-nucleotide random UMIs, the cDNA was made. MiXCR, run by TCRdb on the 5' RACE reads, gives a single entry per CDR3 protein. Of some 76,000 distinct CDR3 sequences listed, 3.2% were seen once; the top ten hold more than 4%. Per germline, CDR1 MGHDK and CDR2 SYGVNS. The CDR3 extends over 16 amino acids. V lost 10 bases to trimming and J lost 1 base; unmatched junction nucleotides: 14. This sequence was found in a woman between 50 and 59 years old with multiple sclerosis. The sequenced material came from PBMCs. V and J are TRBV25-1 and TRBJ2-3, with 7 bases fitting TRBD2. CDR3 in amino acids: CAIGGKRESGTDTQYF. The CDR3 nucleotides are TGTGCCATCGGGGGTAAGCGGGAATCTGGCACAGATACGCAGTATTTT.